This T cell receptor beta chain was sequenced in a study of T cell repertoires in cytomegalovirus infection (dated by TCRdb to 2018 to 2020). With respect to the entire study: Donor HLA type was relevant to the analysis, as public TCR beta signatures indicated carriage of CMV infection together with the matching HLA type.

The sequencing machine was an Illumina HiSeq 1500. In TCRdb, the public reads were trimmed at Q25 with fastp and aligned with MiXCR, with productive beta chains retained. For every CDR3 protein sequence, its rows merge into one entry that carries the most common genes and DNA. The table for this sample lists 350,000 to 450,000 distinct CDR3 sequences; over 15% of them were counted only once. The ten largest make up 8.7% of the sample. Overall results and qualifications from the work: In the ex vivo response, HLA-C-restricted CMV-specific TCR beta clonotypes were dominant, and in two of eight donors the single most frequent clonotype came from this HLA-C-restricted group. Carriers of CMV infection plus the relevant HLA type were discriminated by the cumulative frequency of public TCR beta family members in the study cohort and in an independent roughly 350-donor cohort.

This clonotype was found a few times. The clone's antigen remains unknown. Base qualities are missing; no much larger clone stands one base away. The sample comprised PBMCs. The sequence was collected from a human donor in good health (CMV status not recorded). Some clones in this sample may be carry-over from other donors' samples.

The sequenced DNA: TGTGCCAGCAGTTTAGGCAGCCCAGAGTCCATTCAGTACTTC. Translation gives CASSLGSPESIQYF. The chain is encoded by TRBV28 joined to TRBJ2-4; no D segment can be confidently identified. Reading from cysteine to phenylalanine, the CDR3 counts 14 amino acids. Only the CDR3 portion is preserved as DNA: 42 bases, with reading frame beginning at the first base. V drops 2 bases and J drops 9 bases, leaving 14 bases in between. CDR1 and CDR2, per the germline V gene, are MDHEN and SYDVKM.